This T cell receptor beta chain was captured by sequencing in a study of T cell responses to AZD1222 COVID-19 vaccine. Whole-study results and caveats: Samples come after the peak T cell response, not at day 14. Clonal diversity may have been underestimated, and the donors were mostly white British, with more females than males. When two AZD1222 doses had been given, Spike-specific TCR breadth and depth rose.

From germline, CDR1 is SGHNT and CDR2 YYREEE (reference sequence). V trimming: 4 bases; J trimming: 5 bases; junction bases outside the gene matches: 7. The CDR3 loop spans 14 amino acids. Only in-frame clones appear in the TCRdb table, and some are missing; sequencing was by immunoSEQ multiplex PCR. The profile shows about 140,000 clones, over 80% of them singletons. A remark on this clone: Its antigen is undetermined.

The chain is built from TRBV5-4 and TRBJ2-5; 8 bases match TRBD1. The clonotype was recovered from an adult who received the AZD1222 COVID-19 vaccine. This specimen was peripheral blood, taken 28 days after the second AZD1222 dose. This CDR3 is CASSPDRAGETQYF. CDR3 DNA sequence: TGTGCCAGCAGCCCGGACAGGGCGGGGGAGACCCAGTACTTC.